This entry features one TCR beta chain sequence. It has no known antigen specificity. No base quality information exists; no much larger clone differs at one position. The donors were healthy, HIV-negative adults who had no recently reported acute infections or vaccinations. Only Caucasian adults living in Nashville, Tennessee, USA were represented among the donors. CD4+ T cells were enriched by magnetic negative selection; naive cells were then positively selected on CD45RA, and the negative fraction formed the memory subset. After blood collection by leukapheresis, PBMCs were isolated using Ficoll-Histopaque density gradient centrifugation and then cryopreserved in the vapor phase of liquid nitrogen. Purity and quantity of every magnetically sorted T cell population were checked by analytical flow cytometry. Genomic DNA was isolated from each sorted fraction and quantified by UV absorbance on a Nanodrop 2000c.

The data were obtained in a study of shared clonotypes between healthy human individuals (dated by TCRdb to between 2020 and 2021). Notes on the research overall: The cohort comprised two women and a few men aged 18 to 49 years. For each donor, CD4 naive and CD4 memory were each run on three plates, CD8 naive on two plates, and CD8 memory on one plate. Blood TCR repertoires of roughly five healthy adults were deeply sequenced to estimate repertoire size and the extent of clonotype sharing between individuals. Libraries were prepared and TCR repertoires were sequenced by different laboratories using diverse techniques, in order to increase sequencing depth and limit assay-specific biases. Per donor, leukapheresis produced somewhere between about 0.85 and 8.9 billion PBMCs.

TCR CDR3 regions were amplified from genomic DNA by multiplex PCR using the deep immunoSEQ assay. Extracted genomic DNA from each cell subset was spread evenly across all wells of several immunoSEQ 96-well plates, with each plate serving as a replicate. For sorted subsets, each replicate PCR was loaded with approximately 0.2 ug genomic DNA, equivalent to about 30,000 T cell genomes. The purified libraries were quantified using a Qubit 3.0 fluorometer, sized with a Bioanalyzer 2100, and then quantified again using the KAPA Library Quantification kit. A separate single-read 150-cycle Illumina NextSeq 550 flow cell was used to sequence each immunoSEQ 96-well plate. The authors' pipeline ran thus. Because the immunoSEQ output held only junctional sequences and lacked quality scores, the filtering could not match the filtering applied to full-length reads. To assign V/J genes and CDR3, sequences were annotated using PyIR, a Python wrapper for IgBLAST v1.9, with IMGT germline references. Reads with weak V/J assignments (E-value above 1e-6), missing CDR3, stop codons, out-of-frame junctions, or ambiguous translated residues were removed. V3J clonotypes were defined as sequences sharing the same inferred V gene, J gene, and CDR3 amino acid sequence. To compute the percentage overlap between repertoires, the number of shared unique clonotypes was divided by the size of the smaller repertoire. RTK rarefaction, the Chao1 estimator, and Recon v2.1 estimates of unobserved clonotypes were used to assess repertoire richness. For all TCRbeta clonotypes obtained by the gDNA method from four donors, generation probabilities were computed with OLGA. TCRdb retrieved this table from immuneACCESS and kept in-frame rearrangements only. Not all clones are present; in checked studies, unresolved V genes account for under half, and no reason is known for the remainder. V and J calls and clone size are as listed in that table; D and trimming were resolved from the DNA. The sample has 1 million to 1.3 million clones on record, more than 75% of them singletons. Of the sample, 0.6% to 0.75% is held by the ten largest clones.

Taken from cysteine to phenylalanine, the CDR3 has 14 residues. Here the CDR3 DNA is all that survives: 42 bases in frame from base 1. For CDR1 and CDR2, the germline V gene lists MNHEY and SVGAGI. V is clipped by 6 bases and J by 5 bases, and the sequence between their germline boundaries is 13 bases long. Overall study results and their limits: Based on pairwise subsampling, the degree of clonotype sharing among donors was expected to be affected by sequencing depth. Because the study included a small number of donors, the genetic and exposure-history diversity represented was limited. Sharing across four donors was observed for roughly 5% of naive CD4, over 3% of naive CD8, 2% to 2.5% of memory CD4, and 0.4% of memory CD8 clonotypes. Sampling was restricted to blood, and TCR repertoires in tissue are likely to differ from TCR repertoires in blood. Clonotypes shared by all four sorted-subset donors showed higher generation probabilities than non-shared clonotypes. Naive subsets generally had larger estimated clonotype richness than memory subsets. Even with the large sequencing depth, rarefaction of the sorted-subset datasets indicated that sequencing was incomplete.

What was sequenced was memory CD4+ T cells from PBMCs. Taken with the paper, the label for cell subset or site translates to: CD45RA-negative fraction. The clonotype originates from a man aged 18-30 years in good health. Some clones in this sample may be carry-over from other donors' samples. The chain employs TRBV6-5 and TRBJ1-4, with a weak D call of TRBD1 (6 bases match). The CDR3 here reads CASRTGGGNEKLFF. The bases read TGTGCCAGCAGGACAGGCGGAGGCAATGAAAAACTGTTTTTT.